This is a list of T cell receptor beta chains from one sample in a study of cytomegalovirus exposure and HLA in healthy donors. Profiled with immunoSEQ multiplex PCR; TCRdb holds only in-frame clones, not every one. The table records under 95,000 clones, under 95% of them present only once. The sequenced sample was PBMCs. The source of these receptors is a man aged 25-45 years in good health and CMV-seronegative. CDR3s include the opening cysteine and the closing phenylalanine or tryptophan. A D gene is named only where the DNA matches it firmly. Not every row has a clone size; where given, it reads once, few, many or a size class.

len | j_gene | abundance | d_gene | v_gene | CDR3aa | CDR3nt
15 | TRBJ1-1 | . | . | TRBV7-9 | CASSSSSTGNTEAFF | TGTGCCAGCAGCTCTTCTTCTACAGGGAACACTGAAGCTTTCTTT
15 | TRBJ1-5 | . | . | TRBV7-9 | CASSLGSQNNQPQHF | TGTGCCAGCAGCTTAGGGTCACAGAACAATCAGCCCCAGCATTTT
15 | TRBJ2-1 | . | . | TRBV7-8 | CASSLEGHHLSEQFF | TGTGCCAGCAGCTTAGAGGGACACCATCTGAGTGAGCAGTTCTTC
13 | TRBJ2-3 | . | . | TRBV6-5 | CATSRGSTDTQYF | TGTGCCACATCAAGGGGGAGCACAGATACGCAGTATTTT
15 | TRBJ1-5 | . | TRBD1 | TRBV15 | CATSRARGQGQPQHF | TGTGCCACCAGCAGAGCTAGGGGGCAGGGTCAGCCCCAGCATTTT
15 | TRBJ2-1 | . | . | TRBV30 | CAWSLVSASYNEQFF | TGTGCCTGGAGTCTGGTTAGCGCATCCTACAATGAGCAGTTCTTC
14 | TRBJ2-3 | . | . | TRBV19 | CASSILAQTDTQYF | TGTGCCAGTAGTATATTGGCTCAGACAGATACGCAGTATTTT
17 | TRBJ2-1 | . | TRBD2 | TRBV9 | CASSAGGTSGLYNEQFF | TGTGCCAGCAGCGCCGGCGGGACTAGCGGGTTGTACAATGAGCAGTTCTTC
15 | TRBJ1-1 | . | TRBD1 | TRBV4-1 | CASSQEDRGPKKAFF | TGCGCCAGCAGCCAGGAAGACAGGGGCCCGAAAAAAGCTTTCTTT
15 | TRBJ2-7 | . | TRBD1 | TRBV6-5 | CASSYGDRGLDEQYF | TGTGCCAGCAGTTACGGGGACAGGGGTTTGGACGAGCAGTACTTC
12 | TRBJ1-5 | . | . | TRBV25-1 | CASNFGSQPQHF | TGTGCCAGCAATTTTGGCAGTCAGCCCCAGCATTTT
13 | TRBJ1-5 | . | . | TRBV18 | CASSATVPEPQHF | TGTGCCAGCTCAGCGACAGTCCCCGAGCCCCAGCATTTT
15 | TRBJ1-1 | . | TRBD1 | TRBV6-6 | CASSYSGTGNTEAFF | TGTGCCAGCAGTTACTCCGGGACAGGGAACACTGAAGCTTTCTTT
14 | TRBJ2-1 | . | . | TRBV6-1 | CASSEAPGYNEQFF | TGTGCCAGCAGTGAAGCGCCGGGGTACAATGAGCAGTTCTTC
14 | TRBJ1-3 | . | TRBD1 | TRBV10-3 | CAIRNGTGLNTIYF | TGTGCCATCAGGAACGGGACAGGGTTAAACACCATATATTTT
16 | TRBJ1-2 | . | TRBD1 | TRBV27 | CASSQGQGRLNYGYTF | TGTGCCAGCAGTCAGGGACAGGGACGACTCAACTATGGCTACACCTTC
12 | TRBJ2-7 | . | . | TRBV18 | CASSRDGGEQYF | TGTGCCAGCTCACGTGACGGCGGCGAGCAGTACTTC
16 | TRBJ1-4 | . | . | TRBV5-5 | CASSLPETGSSGKLFF | TGTGCCAGCAGCTTGCCCGAGACAGGTTCTTCTGGAAAACTGTTTTTT
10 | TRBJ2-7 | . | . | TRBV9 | CASSLYEQYF | TGTGCCAGCAGCCTCTACGAGCAGTACTTC
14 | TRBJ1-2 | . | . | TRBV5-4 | CASSLVRQQDGYTF | TGTGCCAGCAGCTTGGTCAGGCAGCAAGATGGCTACACCTTC
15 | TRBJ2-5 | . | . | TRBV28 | CASPLPDPDQETQYF | TGTGCCAGCCCCCTGCCCGATCCAGACCAAGAGACCCAGTACTTC
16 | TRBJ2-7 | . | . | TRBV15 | CATSRDLVTQGGEQYF | TGTGCCACCAGCAGAGATCTGGTAACCCAAGGAGGGGAGCAGTACTTC
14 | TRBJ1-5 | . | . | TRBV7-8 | CASSLVGSNQPQHF | TGTGCCAGCAGCTTAGTCGGTAGCAATCAGCCCCAGCATTTT
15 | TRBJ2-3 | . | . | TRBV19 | CASSKGTLSTDTQYF | TGTGCCAGTAGTAAGGGGACTCTCAGCACAGATACGCAGTATTTT
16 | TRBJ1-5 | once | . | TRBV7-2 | CASSSGPNYSNQPQHF | TGTGCCAGCAGCTCTGGGCCTAATTATAGCAATCAGCCCCAGCATTTT
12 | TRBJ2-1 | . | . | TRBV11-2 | CASSLDPRLQFF | TGTGCCAGCAGCTTAGATCCCAGACTACAGTTCTTC
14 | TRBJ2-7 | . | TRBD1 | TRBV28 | CASSIRTGGYEQYF | TGTGCCAGCAGTATTCGGACAGGGGGCTACGAGCAGTACTTC
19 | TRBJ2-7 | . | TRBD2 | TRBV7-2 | CASSSTIPGTSGRIYEQYF | TGTGCCAGCAGCTCGACCATCCCTGGGACTAGCGGGAGGATTTACGAGCAGTACTTC
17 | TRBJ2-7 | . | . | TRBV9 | CASSVGVAVGDPYEQYF | TGTGCCAGCAGCGTAGGGGTAGCGGTAGGGGACCCCTACGAGCAGTACTTC
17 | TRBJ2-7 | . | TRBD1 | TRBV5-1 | CASCPSLGQGITYEQYF | TGCGCCAGCTGCCCGAGCTTGGGACAGGGAATCACCTACGAGCAGTACTTC
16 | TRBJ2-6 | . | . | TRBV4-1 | CASSQRDGSGANVLTF | TGCGCCAGCAGCCAGAGGGATGGCTCTGGGGCCAACGTCCTGACTTTC
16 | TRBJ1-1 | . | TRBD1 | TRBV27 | CASSQLPGQGSTEAFF | TGTGCCAGCAGTCAATTACCGGGACAGGGTTCCACTGAAGCTTTCTTT
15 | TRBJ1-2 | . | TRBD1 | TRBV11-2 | CASSLETGGVYGYTF | TGTGCCAGCAGCTTAGAGACAGGGGGAGTCTATGGCTACACCTTC
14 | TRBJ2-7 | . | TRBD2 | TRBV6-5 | CASSYSTGRAGGDF | TGTGCCAGCAGTTACTCGACCGGGAGGGCCGGGGGGGACTTC
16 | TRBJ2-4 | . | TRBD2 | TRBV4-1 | CASSLRSGIAKNIQYF | TGCGCCAGCAGCTTAAGAAGCGGGATAGCCAAAAACATTCAGTACTTC
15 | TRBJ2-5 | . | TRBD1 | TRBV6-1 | CASSEATGGQETQYF | TGTGCCAGCAGTGAAGCTACAGGGGGCCAAGAGACCCAGTACTTC
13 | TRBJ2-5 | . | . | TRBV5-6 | CASSLTLRETQYF | TGTGCCAGCAGCTTAACCCTCCGGGAGACCCAGTACTTC
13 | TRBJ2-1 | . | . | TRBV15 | CATSTRRGNEQFF | TGTGCCACCAGCACCAGGAGGGGCAATGAGCAGTTCTTC
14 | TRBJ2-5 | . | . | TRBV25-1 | CASSRGTAQETQYF | TGTGCCAGCAGCAGAGGGACTGCCCAAGAGACCCAGTACTTC
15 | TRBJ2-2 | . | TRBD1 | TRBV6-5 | CAGSARDRNTGELFF | TGTGCCGGCAGTGCCCGGGACAGGAACACCGGGGAGCTGTTTTTT
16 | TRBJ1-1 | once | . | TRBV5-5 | CASSLGPLVPNTEAFF | TGTGCCAGCAGCTTGGGGCCTCTGGTGCCGAACACTGAAGCTTTCTTT
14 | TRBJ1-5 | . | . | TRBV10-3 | CAISELGPDQPQHF | TGTGCCATCAGTGAGTTGGGCCCGGATCAGCCCCAGCATTTT
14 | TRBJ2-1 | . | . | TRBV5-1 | CASSLGGKDNEQFF | TGCGCCAGCAGCTTGGGAGGGAAGGACAATGAGCAGTTCTTC
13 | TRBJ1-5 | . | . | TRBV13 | CASSSQGNQPQHF | TGTGCCAGCAGCTCCCAGGGAAATCAGCCCCAGCATTTT
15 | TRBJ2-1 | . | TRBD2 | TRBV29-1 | CSVEGAGGLYNEQFF | TGCAGCGTTGAGGGGGCGGGGGGGCTATACAATGAGCAGTTCTTC
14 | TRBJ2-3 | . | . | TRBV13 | CASSSIVGQTIQYF | TGTGCCAGCAGCTCTATTGTAGGACAGACCATCCAGTATTTT
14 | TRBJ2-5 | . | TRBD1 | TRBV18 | CASSPGQGQETQYF | TGTGCCAGCTCACCCGGACAGGGCCAAGAGACCCAGTACTTC
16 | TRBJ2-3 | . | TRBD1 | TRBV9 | CASSVGDRGLGDTQYF | TGTGCCAGCAGCGTAGGGGACAGGGGGCTGGGAGATACGCAGTATTTT
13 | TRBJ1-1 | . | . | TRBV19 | CASSIRGSTEAFF | TGTGCCAGTAGTATACGAGGGTCCACTGAAGCTTTCTTT
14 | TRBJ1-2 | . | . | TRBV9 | CASSADRLSSGYTF | TGTGCCAGCAGCGCCGACAGGTTATCGAGTGGCTACACCTTC
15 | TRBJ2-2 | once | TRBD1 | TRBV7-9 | CASSGTGRPTGELFF | TGTGCCAGCAGCGGGACAGGGAGGCCCACCGGGGAGCTGTTTTTT
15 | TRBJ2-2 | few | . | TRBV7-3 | CASSLVGGETGELFF | TGTGCCAGCAGCTTAGTAGGAGGGGAGACCGGGGAGCTGTTTTTT
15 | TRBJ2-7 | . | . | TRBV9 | CASSTSPGTTYEQYF | TGTGCCAGCAGCACCTCACCCGGGACAACTTACGAGCAGTACTTC
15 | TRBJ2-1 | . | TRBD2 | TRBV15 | CATSPGLASYNEQFF | TGTGCCACCAGCCCTGGACTAGCATCCTACAATGAGCAGTTCTTC